Below, 15 T cell receptor beta chains from the same sample are listed, as sequenced in a study of HIV-infected patients and healthy controls. No cell fractionation was done, so the repertoire covers all unsorted peripheral blood T cells. About 550 ng RNA was reverse transcribed with alpha and beta constant-region primers. Separate chain-specific third strand synthesis with multiplexing indices produced the alpha and beta libraries. MiXCR, applied by TCRdb to the 5' RACE reads, yields one record per CDR3 protein. In the table there are approximately 10,000 distinct CDR3 sequences, 8% of which are singletons. This specimen was blood, taken before antiretroviral therapy. The receptors were sampled from an adult with HIV infection. The donor label of this sample is uncertain.

This clonotype turned up a few times. This rearrangement joins TRBV20-1 to TRBJ2-5; 9 positions agree with TRBD1. CDR3 length: 15 amino acids. Unmatched junction bases numbered 8, after V lost 1 base and J lost 5 bases. Germline V gene lookup returns CDR1 DFQATT and CDR2 SNEGSKA (reference sequence). DNA of the CDR3: TGCAGTGCTAGAGCCGGACAGGGGTGGGTGGAGACCCAGTACTTC. Protein: CSARAGQGWVETQYF.

This clonotype was seen many times. The chain couples TRBV13 to TRBJ2-5; 7 nucleotides match TRBD2. Germline values: CDR1 PRHDT, CDR2 FYEKMQ (reference sequence). This CDR3 spans 15 amino acids. V gave up 5 bases and J gave up 5 bases; unmatched junction bases: 11. CDR3 loop: CASSPPSGERETQYF. The CDR3 nucleotides are TGTGCCAGCAGCCCTCCGAGCGGGGAGCGGGAGACCCAGTACTTC.

The V and J genes are TRBV29-1 and TRBJ2-1; D is ambiguous. V lost 3 bases to trimming and J lost 7 bases, with 13 bases between them. CDR1 is SQVTM and CDR2 is ANQGSEA in the germline V gene. The CDR3 loop spans 13 amino acids. Written as DNA, the CDR3 is TGCAGCGTTGAGCCTCGAGCGAGGAATGAGCAGTTCTTC. As protein: CSVEPRARNEQFF.

By sample share, this clonotype is medium-sized. The chain couples TRBV2 to TRBJ2-1, with 8 bases that match TRBD2. The CDR3 extends over 16 amino acids. The V and J ends lost 5 bases and 8 bases, in that order; junction bases with no gene match: 14. Germline V gene sequence: CDR1 SNHLY, CDR2 FYNNEI. The CDR3 nucleotides read TGTGCCAGCAGTCCTACTACCGGGACTAGGACGTATGAGCAGTTCTTC. Amino acid sequence: CASSPTTGTRTYEQFF.

This chain connects TRBV5-1 to TRBJ2-7; TRBD1 matches 9 bases. V shed 4 bases, J shed 6 bases, and the junction held 5 bases outside the gene matches. The CDR3 is made up of 13 amino acids. The germline CDR1 and CDR2 sequences are SGHRS and YFSETQ. The CDR3 coding sequence is TGCGCCAGCAGCAACAGGGGGCCTGGCGAGCAGTACTTC. Translation gives CASSNRGPGEQYF.

This clonotype was seen repeatedly, ten times or more. This rearrangement joins TRBV20-1 to TRBJ1-6; D perhaps matches TRBD1 (5 bases). V was trimmed by 3 bases and J by 7 bases, leaving 13 bases between them. The CDR3 extends over 14 amino acids. Germline CDR1 is DFQATT and CDR2 is SNEGSKA (reference sequence). For the CDR3, the DNA is TGCAGTGCTAGTCGGCAGGGTATGAATTCACCCCTCCACTTT. Translation gives CSASRQGMNSPLHF.

The sample holds many counts of this clonotype. The chain couples TRBV6-6 to TRBJ2-6, with unresolved D. The CDR3 length is 14 residues. Germline values: CDR1 MNHNY, CDR2 SVGAGI (reference sequence). Trimming took off 2 bases at V and 4 bases at J, with 6 bases between the two ends. CDR3 residues: CASSYLQGANVLTF. The CDR3 DNA sequence: TGTGCCAGCAGTTACCTCCAGGGGGCCAACGTCCTGACTTTC.

This clonotype was detected many times. The V and J genes are TRBV20-1 and TRBJ2-1, with no clear D. Germline CDR1 is DFQATT and CDR2 is SNEGSKA (reference sequence). Between the trimmed V and J ends, which lost 1 base and 8 bases, there was a span of 15 bases. This CDR3 spans 14 amino acids. The CDR3 sequence: CSARGLSFGDEQFF. As DNA, the CDR3 is TGCAGTGCTAGAGGGCTGTCTTTCGGTGATGAGCAGTTCTTC.

This clonotype was seen at least ten times. V is TRBV6-1 and J is TRBJ1-2; D is possibly TRBD1 (5 bases). Trimming took 1 base from V and 4 from J, leaving 13 bases between them. CDR1 is MNHNS and CDR2 is SASEGT in the germline V gene. The CDR3 length is 15 residues. This chain's CDR3 is CASSEGSRGGYGYTF. The CDR3 region has the DNA TGTGCCAGCAGTGAAGGAAGTAGGGGCGGCTATGGCTACACCTTC.

V and J are TRBV28 and TRBJ2-1, with 9 bases fitting TRBD2. Losses at the gene ends were 6 bases for V and 7 bases for J; bases not matched to a gene: 10. The CDR3 is 15 residues long. Looked up from germline, CDR1 is MDHEN and CDR2 is SYDVKM. For the CDR3, the DNA is TGTGCCAGCAGAGCCGGGACTAGCATATATAATGAGCAGTTCTTC. This encodes CASRAGTSIYNEQFF.

For the CDR3, the DNA is TGTGCCATCAGTGAGGCAGGGACAGCATATGGCTACACCTTC. This gives the protein CAISEAGTAYGYTF. The rearrangement links TRBV10-3 to TRBJ1-2; the match to TRBD1 covers 7 bases. Germline V gene lookup returns CDR1 ENHRY and CDR2 SYGVKD. The CDR3 is 14 residues long. The trim removed 2 bases at V and 5 bases at J, leaving 5 bases unmatched.

This clonotype is medium-sized (0.01 to 0.1%) by share. A much larger clone differs from this one at a single base, so this may be a read error. The chain uses TRBV29-1 and TRBJ2-7; tentative D call: TRBD1 (5 bases). Germline CDR1 reads SQVTM; CDR2 reads ANQGSEA. CDR3 length: 11 residues. V lost 0 bases and J lost 9, with 9 bases in between. This CDR3 reads CSVEEGVGQYF. The DNA for the CDR3 is TGCAGCGTTGAAGAAGGGGTGGGGCAGTACTTC.

J is TRBJ2-7 and V is TRBV28; D remains unclear. Trimming shortened V by 6 bases and J by 0 bases, and 12 bases separated the two germline ends. Germline CDR1 is MDHEN and CDR2 is SYDVKM. The CDR3 has 14 amino acids. DNA for the CDR3: TGTGCCAGCAGATCCTTCGGCGTCTCCTACGAGCAGTACTTC. Translated, it gives CASRSFGVSYEQYF.

This clonotype was observed many times. The chain carries TRBV29-1 and TRBJ2-2; D assignment may be TRBD1 or TRBD2 (6 bases each). Per germline, CDR1 SQVTM and CDR2 ANQGSEA. This CDR3 spans 14 amino acids. V lost 5 bases and J 5 bases, leaving 15 bases between the germline ends. The CDR3 DNA reads as TGCAGCGTTAGTGTCCGGGGGCTTACCGGGGAGCTGTTTTTT. Translating gives CSVSVRGLTGELFF.

The genes are TRBV20-1 and TRBJ2-2, with TRBD2 identical over 10 bases. The CDR3 covers 15 residues. Trimming took 2 bases from V and 6 from J; bases not matched to a gene: 6. CDR1 and CDR2 (germline): DFQATT, SNEGSKA (reference sequence). The CDR3 DNA reads as TGCAGTGCTAGACCCGTAGCGGGAGGTTCCGGGGAGCTGTTTTTT. This gives the protein CSARPVAGGSGELFF.